This T cell receptor (beta chain) was observed in a study of T cells after yellow fever vaccination (dated by TCRdb to between 2019 and 2020). Notes on the research overall: Libraries from fractions with low cell numbers were prepared with the SMART-Seq v4 Ultra Low Input RNA kit. To track T-cell clones before and after primary and booster YFV17D yellow fever vaccination, bulk TCR alpha and beta repertoires were sequenced longitudinally. Two healthy male donors made up the cohort, one aged 18 to 29 years and the other aged 30 to 40 years. Bulk PBMC replicates and cell subsets were isolated from blood drawn at multiple timepoints before and after both primary and secondary immunization.

The CDR1 and CDR2 encoded by the germline V gene (reference sequence) are LNHDA and SQIVND. Trimming costs V 6 bases and J 1 base, and their ends lie 26 bases apart. From its cysteine to its phenylalanine, the CDR3 spans 19 amino acids. Of all the DNA, just the CDR3 is kept, 57 bases in frame from base 1. TCR cDNA was made using 5'RACE template switching, a step that added a universal primer site and unique molecular identifiers. cDNA synthesis was primed from both the TCR alpha and TCR beta constant segments. Two PCR steps were used to amplify libraries, with sample barcodes and sequencing adapters being added in the second step. Libraries were sequenced on Illumina HiSeq 2500 (2x100 bp) or NovaSeq (2x150 bp). For the original study's pipeline: Reads were demultiplexed and collapsed into UMI consensus sequences with MIGEC, and V(D)J alignment was performed with MiXCR. Clonotypes responding to the vaccine were identified with edgeR on replicate PBMC samples, with the criteria of FDR below 0.01 and a log2 fold change above 5 up to day 15. Each bulk clonotype received a CD4 or CD8 identity based on whether the sequenced CD4 or CD8 repertoire contained that clonotype at higher abundance. The public reads were reprocessed in TCRdb via fastp at Q25 and MiXCR, keeping in-frame beta chains. Rows with a matching CDR3 protein are joined into one entry that keeps the most common DNA and genes. TCRdb's processing, not the authors' own work, is the source of the V and J calls. This sample lists about 400,000 distinct CDR3 sequences; 6% to 8% were detected once. The ten largest clones represent approximately 15% of the sample.

The sample's treatment or condition label, in plain terms: live attenuated yellow fever vaccine strain. At each blood-draw timepoint, two biological replicates of bulk PBMCs were obtained. A standard Ficoll-Paque protocol was used to isolate PBMCs from peripheral blood. TriZol was used to extract RNA from bulk PBMCs, CD4 and CD8 fractions, and dextramer-positive and dextramer-negative fractions. This clonotype has just a few counts. This receptor's antigen is unknown. No much larger clone is present one base from it, and per-base qualities are unavailable. General conclusions and limits of the study: A small share of clonotypes occurred in both CD4 and CD8 compartments, likely arising from convergent recombination. The secondary T-cell response was weaker than the primary response but faster, peaking on day 5 instead of day 15. Because the study included only two donors, the extent to which the findings can be generalized is limited. Computational filtering was required because FACS-sorted repertoires could contain abundant contaminating clonotypes from the bulk population. Most clones expanded after primary vaccination (96% of CD4 and 88% of CD8) were re-detected after the booster, suggesting that broad memory maintenance occurred.

The sequence links TRBV19 to TRBJ2-3; the D element could tentatively be TRBD1 or TRBD2, as 6 bases agree for each. The clonotype comes from a man aged 25 to 45 who received the YFV17D yellow fever vaccine. The sequencing here drew on PBMCs, taken 5 days after the yellow fever booster vaccination. The CDR3 reads as follows: CASSRRGGPDHGGTDTQYF. In nucleotide form, the sequence is TGTGCCAGTAGCCGCCGAGGGGGGCCCGACCATGGTGGCACAGATACGCAGTATTTT.